This T cell receptor (beta chain) was documented in a study of early T cells in non-severe SARS-CoV-2 infection. Unique molecular identifiers tagged individual cDNA molecules. From the 5' RACE reads, TCRdb called clonotypes with MiXCR, one entry per CDR3 protein. Of about 68,000 distinct CDR3 sequences in the sample, approximately 10% were seen once. J lost 9 bases, V lost 5 bases, and 6 bases had no gene match. The CDR3 is made up of 12 amino acids. Study conclusions and caveats: Private and CD4 specificities were missed by VDJdb matching, which favored anti-spike CD8 responses.

This clonotype occurred many times. The target antigen is unknown. Sequenced: whole blood. This TCR came from an adult who was a healthcare worker with PCR-confirmed SARS-CoV-2 infection or an uninfected control (not recorded which). The chain is built from TRBV12-3 or TRBV12-4 and TRBJ2-7; 8 bases are a match to TRBD2. The CDR3 bases are TGTGCCAGCAGTGTTGGAAGCGGGAGGCAGTACTTC. It translates to CASSVGSGRQYF.